This record looks at one T cell receptor beta chain sequence and its context. The data derive from a study of blood T cell repertoires in COVID-19. Looking at the study overall: Sample material is recorded as cDNA or gDNA derived from T cells, B-cell-depleted T cells, or PBMCs.

V lost 0 bases and J lost 3; bases outside the gene matches: 3. CDR1 is SGHRS, CDR2 YFSETQ, per germline. The CDR3 consists of 15 residues. Sequenced by immunoSEQ multiplex PCR; TCRdb stores in-frame clones only, minus some. Of roughly 230,000 clones in the sample, around 85% are singletons; the top ten hold roughly 7.9%. Source material: peripheral blood. The chain couples TRBV5-1 to TRBJ2-1; 7 bases match TRBD2. This TCR was sampled from a woman older than 75 with acute or convalescent COVID-19. For the CDR3, the DNA is TGCGCCAGCAGCTTGGACGGGGGGAGCTACAATGAGCAGTTCTTC. Translated: CASSLDGGSYNEQFF.